What follows is one TCR beta chain and its context. The antigen remains unidentified. Unexposed donor CD4+ T cells date from about 2011-2018, before the COVID-19 pandemic. After roughly ten days of culture, CD4+ T cells were isolated. PBMCs were plated at a few million per well in IL-2-containing medium. These data belong to a study of CD4 T cells in relation to SARS-CoV-2 and coronaviruses. Study-wide points: Samples before the pandemic and after infection were not matched within any donor. SARS-CoV-2-driven expansion was significantly weaker in crossreactive than monoreactive clones.

The table came from immunoSEQ multiplex PCR; TCRdb's copy has only in-frame clones and leaves some out. This sample has tens of thousands of clones, with around 68% found just once. Between the trimmed V and J ends, which lost 4 bases and 2 bases, there was a span of 15 bases. The CDR3 extends over 16 amino acids. Germline CDR1 SGDLS, CDR2 YYNGEE. The sequenced material came from CD4+ T cells from PBMCs, cultured in vitro. This clonotype originated in a human donor in good health. This rearrangement joins TRBV9 to TRBJ2-2; D gene ambiguous. The CDR3 sequence: CASSRDVASNTGELFF. The CDR3 DNA sequence: TGTGCCAGCAGCCGAGACGTAGCTTCCAACACCGGGGAGCTGTTTTTT.